This T cell receptor (beta chain) was sequenced for a study of blood T cell repertoires in COVID-19. As for the study in general: The United States, Italy and Spain were the sources of the acute and convalescent COVID-19 samples. PBMCs, B-cell-depleted T cells, or T cells provided the cDNA or gDNA that made up the material.

Seattle patient enrollment occurred during active infection, with longitudinal follow-up thereafter. V lost 4 bases to trimming and J lost 0 bases, with 10 bases between them. Per germline, CDR1 SGHRS and CDR2 YFSETQ. This CDR3 spans 14 amino acids. In the authors' methods: From reference gene primer amplification, estimates of nucleated cell counts were derived. Generated by immunoSEQ multiplex PCR, the TCRdb table keeps only in-frame clones and is missing some. D and trimming come from the DNA, and the V and J calls and clone size come from that table. The sample holds roughly 500,000 clones; 89% are singletons and the top ten take around 0.92%.

The genes are TRBV5-1 and TRBJ1-1, with D hard to call. Material for sequencing was peripheral blood. This TCR derives from a man in his late teens or twenties with COVID-19, enrolled during active disease. CDR3 sequence: CASSPRGMNTEAFF. CDR3 coding DNA: TGCGCCAGCAGCCCACGCGGGATGAACACTGAAGCTTTCTTT.